The rows below give T cell receptor beta chains drawn from one sample of a study of blood T cell repertoires in COVID-19. The method was immunoSEQ multiplex PCR; TCRdb's version includes in-frame clones alone and lacks a portion of them. The data contain around 200,000 clones, 79% of them singletons. Sequenced: peripheral blood. The receptors derive from a woman between 35 and 50 years old with COVID-19, enrolled during active disease. CDR3s include the opening cysteine and the closing phenylalanine or tryptophan. The D gene is left open where the match is weak. Only some rows state a clone size, as once, few, many or a class for expanded clones.

>TRBJ1-2|.|TRBV18|.
TGTGCCAGCTCACCGACATCGGGGGATGGCTACACCTTC
CASSPTSGDGYTF
>TRBJ2-1|.|TRBV29-1|.
TGCAGCGTTGTGGACTTTTACAATGAGCAGTTCTTC
CSVVDFYNEQFF
>TRBJ1-1|.|TRBV20-1|.
TGCAGTGCTGAACAGGGCGCTGAAGCTTTCTTT
CSAEQGAEAFF
>TRBJ2-2|.|TRBV10-3|.
TGTGCCATCAGTGAGACACAGGGGAGGCACGGGGAGCTGTTTTTT
CAISETQGRHGELFF
>TRBJ2-5|TRBD2|TRBV5-1|.
TGCGCCAGCAGCTTGAATGGACTAGCGGGGGGGTCGGAGACCCAGTACTTC
CASSLNGLAGGSETQYF
>TRBJ1-4|TRBD1|TRBV7-2|.
TGTGCCAGCAGCCAGATTTCGACAGGGGAGAATGAAAAACTGTTTTTT
CASSQISTGENEKLFF
>TRBJ2-1|.|TRBV7-8|.
TGTGCCAGCAGCTTAGGTCTAGTACTTTACAATGAGCAGTTCTTC
CASSLGLVLYNEQFF
>TRBJ1-3|TRBD1|TRBV4-3|.
TGCGCCAGCAGCCAAGAGGGGACAGGGGTCCCTGGAAACACCATATATTTT
CASSQEGTGVPGNTIYF
>TRBJ1-1|.|TRBV6-6|.
TGTGCCAGCAGTTACGCTAGGAACACTGAAGCTTTCTTT
CASSYARNTEAFF
>TRBJ1-3|.|TRBV5-4|.
TGTGCCAGCAGCCCTCAGGGGCATGGAAACACCATATATTTT
CASSPQGHGNTIYF
>TRBJ2-5|.|TRBV7-2|.
TGTGCCAGCAGCCTCTTTGTTCGGTACCAAGAGACCCAGTACTTC
CASSLFVRYQETQYF
>TRBJ1-2|.|TRBV9|.
TGTGCCAGCAGCGTAGGTGAGGGCGCAGACTATGGCTACACCTTC
CASSVGEGADYGYTF
>TRBJ1-5|.|TRBV30|.
TGTGCCTGGAGTTGGGGGGGAAATCAGCCCCAGCATTTT
CAWSWGGNQPQHF
>TRBJ2-2|TRBD2|TRBV2|.
TGTGCCAGCGAGCAGGGTTCGGGGGGGTACACCGGGGAGCTGTTTTTT
CASEQGSGGYTGELFF
>TRBJ2-1|TRBD2|TRBV19|.
TGTGCCGCGTCCTCTAGCGGGGTTGCCCTTCAGTTCTTC
CAASSSGVALQFF
>TRBJ2-2|TRBD2|TRBV19|.
TGTGCCACCGACGGGACTAGCGGTTTTACCGGGGAGCTGTTTTTT
CATDGTSGFTGELFF
>TRBJ1-6|.|TRBV18|.
TGTGCCAGCTCACTTACCCGGAGCTCCTATAATTCACCCCTCCACTTT
CASSLTRSSYNSPLHF
>TRBJ2-3|TRBD2|TRBV7-9|.
TGTGCCAGCAGCTTAGTCGGCGGGAGGGCAGATACGCAGTATTTT
CASSLVGGRADTQYF
>TRBJ2-5|TRBD2|TRBV4-1|few
TGCGCCAGCAGCCAAGGTGGGCGGGAGCTAGGGGAGACCCAGTACTTC
CASSQGGRELGETQYF
>TRBJ1-1|TRBD1|TRBV19|.
TGTGCCAGTAGTACCTCGACAGGGGTAAATACTGAAGCTTTCTTT
CASSTSTGVNTEAFF
>TRBJ1-6|.|TRBV6-6|.
TGTGCCAGCAGTCAAGCGTCACCCCTCCACTTT
CASSQASPLHF
>TRBJ2-7|TRBD2|TRBV27|.
TGTGCCAGCAGTTTGTGGCCGGGGCTAGCGGGAGGAGGAGCCGAGCAGTACTTC
CASSLWPGLAGGGAEQYF
>TRBJ1-5|.|TRBV6-5|.
TGTGCCAGCACTGCGCAGGGTGGAAGCAATCAGCCCCAGCATTTT
CASTAQGGSNQPQHF
>TRBJ2-7|.|TRBV29-1|.
TGCAGCGTTGATGGACAGTCCGACTACGAGCAGTACTTC
CSVDGQSDYEQYF
>TRBJ1-6|TRBD1|TRBV3-1/TRBV3-2|.
TGTGCCAGCAGCCAAGCGGGACAGGGGAATAATTCACCCCTCCACTTT
CASSQAGQGNNSPLHF
>TRBJ2-1|.|TRBV25-1|.
TGTGCCAGGACAGGCTCCTACAATGAGCAGTTCTTC
CARTGSYNEQFF
>TRBJ1-3|.|TRBV7-2|.
TGTGCCAGCAGCTTAGGAGGATCGGAAAACACCATATATTTT
CASSLGGSENTIYF
>TRBJ2-1|TRBD1|TRBV24-1|.
TGTGCCACCAGTGACACCGGGACAGGGGGAAGCTATGAGCAGTTCTTC
CATSDTGTGGSYEQFF
>TRBJ2-1|TRBD2|TRBV7-2|.
TGTGCCAGCAGCTTCCGCGGGAGCTCCTACAATGAGCAGTTCTTC
CASSFRGSSYNEQFF
>TRBJ2-7|TRBD1|TRBV18|few
TGTGCCAGCTCACCCCTGGGACAGGGTGGATACGAGCAGTACTTC
CASSPLGQGGYEQYF
>TRBJ2-1|TRBD1|TRBV7-7|.
TGTGCCAGCAGCTCCGGGACAGCCAATGAGCAGTTCTTC
CASSSGTANEQFF
>TRBJ2-3|TRBD2|TRBV3-1/TRBV3-2|.
TGTGCCAGCAGCCAAGTTCCTAGCGGGGGGCCCAAACGCACAGATACGCAGTATTTT
CASSQVPSGGPKRTDTQYF
>TRBJ2-2|TRBD2|TRBV5-6|.
TGTGCCAGCAGCAACGGACTAGCGGGAGATGGCGGGGAGCTGTTTTTT
CASSNGLAGDGGELFF
>TRBJ2-2|TRBD1|TRBV5-1|.
TGCGCCAGCAGCTTCGCCGGGACAGGGTTTACCGGGGAGCTGTTTTTT
CASSFAGTGFTGELFF
>TRBJ2-7|.|TRBV3-1/TRBV3-2|.
TGTGCCAGCAGCCAAGCTTACGAGCAGTACTTC
CASSQAYEQYF
>TRBJ1-2|.|TRBV3-1/TRBV3-2|.
TGTGCCAGCAGCCAAGCCCCAGGAGGGTTAAACTATGGCTACACCTTC
CASSQAPGGLNYGYTF
>TRBJ1-1|TRBD1|TRBV6-6|many
TGTGCCAGCAGTTACCCCGACAGGGGACTAAACACTGAAGCTTTCTTT
CASSYPDRGLNTEAFF
>TRBJ2-1|.|TRBV10-3|.
TGTGCCACGTGGGACTCCGGATCCTACAATGAGCAGTTCTTC
CATWDSGSYNEQFF
>TRBJ2-3|TRBD2|TRBV9|few
TGTGCCAGCAGCTCCAGAGGTGGCGCGGGGGGGCCGTACTACACAGATACGCAGTATTTT
CASSSRGGAGGPYYTDTQYF
>TRBJ2-1|TRBD2|TRBV11-2|.
TGTGCCAGCAGCTTCGGCGGGAGCTCCTACAATGAGCAGTTCTTC
CASSFGGSSYNEQFF
>TRBJ2-7|TRBD2|TRBV2|few
TGTGCCAGCAGTAGCGGGGGTCACGAGCAGTACTTC
CASSSGGHEQYF
>TRBJ1-1|.|TRBV6-5|.
TGTGCCAGCAGTTACCAATTCACAGGGTACACTGAAGCTTTCTTT
CASSYQFTGYTEAFF
>TRBJ2-7|TRBD2|TRBV7-2|.
TGTGCCAGCAGCTTAGAAGGCGGGGGGAAAAGCTCCTACGAGCAGTACTTC
CASSLEGGGKSSYEQYF
>TRBJ2-7|.|TRBV29-1|.
TGCAGCGGTTCCAACGAGGGCGGCGAGCAGTACTTC
CSGSNEGGEQYF
>TRBJ2-1|.|TRBV6-5|.
TGTGCCAGCAGTTATCCGGGCAATGAGCAGTTCTTC
CASSYPGNEQFF
>TRBJ2-7|.|TRBV5-5|once
TGTGCCAGCAGACCTGACAGCTACGAGCAGTACTTC
CASRPDSYEQYF